A selection of T cell receptor beta chains follows, all from one sample in a study of shared clonotypes between healthy human individuals. Here immunoSEQ multiplex PCR was the method, and the copy in TCRdb shows in-frame clones only, minus some. This table holds around 1.1 million clones, approximately 80% found once. The specimen was memory CD4+ T cells from PBMCs. The receptor set was obtained from a man aged 18 to 30 in good health. Some clones in this sample may be carry-over from other donors' samples. Each CDR3 is given with its conserved first and last residue. A D gene is named only where the DNA matches it firmly. The size entry is marked missing in some rows and otherwise reads once, few, many or a size class.

abundance	v_gene	d_gene	j_gene	CDR3aa	CDR3nt
-	TRBV5-1	-	TRBJ2-3	CASSLAEGATDTQYF	TGCGCCAGCAGCTTGGCGGAGGGAGCCACAGATACGCAGTATTTT
-	TRBV6-6	TRBD2	TRBJ2-7	CASSYAGGPGYEQYF	TGTGCCAGCAGTTACGCGGGAGGGCCGGGCTACGAGCAGTACTTC
-	TRBV5-1	TRBD1	TRBJ1-4	CASSSFRGQGFGEKLFF	TGCGCCAGCAGCTCGTTTCGGGGACAGGGATTCGGTGAAAAACTGTTTTTT
-	TRBV2	-	TRBJ2-5	CASSERGQTQETQYF	TGTGCCAGCAGTGAGCGGGGACAGACCCAAGAGACCCAGTACTTC
-	TRBV5-1	-	TRBJ2-7	CASSLVDEQYF	TGCGCCAGCAGCTTGGTGGACGAGCAGTACTTC
few	TRBV19	-	TRBJ1-3	CASSMPRYLSGNTIYF	TGTGCCAGTAGTATGCCCCGATACCTCTCTGGAAACACCATATATTTT
few	TRBV25-1	TRBD2	TRBJ2-7	CASSGASGSSYEQYF	TGTGCCAGCAGTGGGGCTAGCGGGAGTTCCTACGAGCAGTACTTC
-	TRBV5-1	TRBD2	TRBJ2-2	CASSSSSLAGGVTGELFF	TGCGCCAGCAGCTCCTCCTCGCTAGCGGGAGGAGTGACCGGGGAGCTGTTTTTT
-	TRBV18	-	TRBJ1-1	CASSPGQNYFF	TGTGCCAGCTCACCAGGGCAGAACTACTTCTTT
-	TRBV6-6	-	TRBJ1-5	CASSPGAGNQPQHF	TGTGCCAGCAGCCCAGGTGCTGGTAATCAGCCCCAGCATTTT
-	TRBV29-1	TRBD2	TRBJ2-5	CSVAKREGWETQYF	TGCAGCGTTGCCAAGCGGGAGGGTTGGGAGACCCAGTACTTC
-	TRBV14	-	TRBJ2-3	CASSPLGGYTQYF	TGTGCCAGCAGCCCCCTTGGAGGGTACACGCAGTATTTT
few	TRBV2	-	TRBJ1-2	CASRKGSYGYTF	TGTGCCAGCAGAAAGGGGAGCTATGGCTACACCTTC
-	TRBV28	TRBD2	TRBJ2-1	CASSSPATSGSLRLYNEQFF	TGTGCCAGCAGTTCCCCCGCGACTAGCGGGAGCCTAAGGTTGTACAATGAGCAGTTCTTC
-	TRBV25-1	-	TRBJ1-1	CASSWETNTEAFF	TGTGCCAGCAGTTGGGAGACGAACACTGAAGCTTTCTTT
many	TRBV6-1	TRBD1	TRBJ2-3	CASSPDRGADTQYF	TGTGCCAGCAGTCCCGACAGGGGGGCAGATACGCAGTATTTT
-	TRBV19	-	TRBJ2-2	CASSIYRNTGELFF	TGTGCCAGTAGTATTTATCGAAACACCGGGGAGCTGTTTTTT
-	TRBV5-1	TRBD2	TRBJ2-5	CASTPGPSGEETQYF	TGCGCCAGCACCCCGGGGCCTAGCGGGGAAGAGACCCAGTACTTC
once	TRBV10-1	TRBD2	TRBJ2-5	CASSETSGEGETQYF	TGCGCCAGCAGTGAGACTAGCGGAGAGGGGGAGACCCAGTACTTC
few	TRBV6-6	-	TRBJ1-2	CASSYASQGPGGYTF	TGTGCCAGCAGTTACGCGAGCCAGGGGCCGGGTGGCTACACCTTC
many	TRBV9	-	TRBJ2-3	CASSSTGFTSTDTQYF	TGTGCCAGCAGCTCTACAGGGTTTACTAGCACAGATACGCAGTATTTT
-	TRBV4-3	-	TRBJ2-1	CASSPHPPTGTYNEQFF	TGCGCCAGCAGCCCCCACCCTCCAACGGGAACCTACAATGAGCAGTTCTTC
-	TRBV4-3	TRBD1	TRBJ2-1	CASSQDQGQGDEQFF	TGCGCCAGCAGCCAAGATCAAGGACAGGGGGATGAGCAGTTCTTC
-	TRBV5-1	TRBD1	TRBJ2-5	CASSLNKGQYQETQYF	TGCGCCAGCAGCTTGAACAAGGGACAGTACCAAGAGACCCAGTACTTC
-	TRBV7-3	-	TRBJ2-5	CASSPPRSLGRGETQYF	TGTGCCAGCAGCCCCCCACGGTCCCTCGGGCGGGGAGAGACCCAGTACTTC
-	TRBV5-1	TRBD2	TRBJ2-3	CASHQLAGVEDTQYF	TGCGCCAGCCATCAACTAGCGGGAGTTGAAGATACGCAGTATTTT
-	TRBV7-2	-	TRBJ1-1	CASSLNGAEAFF	TGTGCCAGCAGCTTGAACGGGGCTGAAGCTTTCTTT
-	TRBV28	-	TRBJ1-5	CASSFRGVGVGQPQHF	TGTGCCAGCAGTTTTCGAGGGGTAGGGGTCGGTCAGCCCCAGCATTTT
-	TRBV28	TRBD2	TRBJ2-3	CASSFRASGAWGTQYF	TGTGCCAGCAGTTTTAGGGCTAGCGGGGCCTGGGGTACGCAGTATTTT
-	TRBV29-1	-	TRBJ1-1	CSVAWEVGNTEAFF	TGCAGCGTTGCGTGGGAAGTGGGGAACACTGAAGCTTTCTTT
-	TRBV9	-	TRBJ1-1	CASSVGGRNTEAFF	TGTGCCAGCAGCGTAGGGGGGAGGAACACTGAAGCTTTCTTT
-	TRBV6-6	TRBD2	TRBJ2-7	CASRRWTSGTYEQYF	TGTGCCAGCAGACGATGGACTAGCGGGACCTACGAGCAGTACTTC
-	TRBV27	-	TRBJ2-7	CASNRTDSSYEQYF	TGTGCCAGCAACCGGACGGATAGCTCCTACGAGCAGTACTTC
-	TRBV18	TRBD1	TRBJ1-3	CASSPPGQGTLLAGNTIYF	TGTGCCAGCTCACCGCCGGGACAGGGAACTCTCCTAGCTGGAAACACCATATATTTT
-	TRBV5-1	TRBD2	TRBJ2-2	CASSLGGAGTGELFF	TGCGCCAGCAGCTTGGGCGGAGCGGGGACCGGGGAGCTGTTTTTT
-	TRBV5-6	TRBD1	TRBJ1-3	CASSATGGNSGNTIYF	TGTGCCAGCAGCGCCACAGGGGGGAACTCTGGAAACACCATATATTTT
-	TRBV28	TRBD1	TRBJ2-1	CATNDRGSYNEQFF	TGTGCCACCAACGACAGGGGATCCTACAATGAGCAGTTCTTC
-	TRBV6-5	-	TRBJ2-7	CASSYSEGTYEQYF	TGTGCCAGCAGTTATTCGGAGGGGACCTACGAGCAGTACTTC
-	TRBV9	TRBD2	TRBJ2-1	CASSVAPLGLAGDEQFF	TGTGCCAGCAGCGTAGCTCCATTGGGACTAGCGGGCGATGAGCAGTTCTTC
-	TRBV11-2	-	TRBJ1-2	CASSLVAGADGYTF	TGTGCCAGCAGCTTAGTCGCGGGCGCGGATGGCTACACCTTC
once	TRBV6-1	-	TRBJ1-5	CASSEGWDQPQHF	TGTGCCAGCAGTGAAGGGTGGGATCAGCCCCAGCATTTT
once	TRBV7-2	-	TRBJ1-1	CASSADGLNTEAFF	TGTGCCAGCAGCGCGGACGGTTTGAACACTGAAGCTTTCTTT
-	TRBV30	-	TRBJ1-3	CAWSVGNLPSGNTIYF	TGTGCCTGGAGTGTGGGTAACCTACCCTCTGGAAACACCATATATTTT
many	TRBV5-6	-	TRBJ2-1	CASSLYGRGDSYNEQFF	TGTGCCAGCAGCTTGTACGGCAGGGGGGACTCCTACAATGAGCAGTTCTTC
once	TRBV28	-	TRBJ2-5	CASSGRGGRETQYF	TGTGCCAGCAGCGGGAGAGGGGGGCGAGAGACCCAGTACTTC
-	TRBV11-3	-	TRBJ2-3	CASSHGLTPITDTQYF	TGTGCCAGCAGCCACGGACTAACTCCAATCACAGATACGCAGTATTTT
-	TRBV5-1	-	TRBJ2-7	CASSVSGTGAYEQYF	TGCGCCAGCAGCGTCTCCGGGACGGGGGCCTACGAGCAGTACTTC
many	TRBV2	TRBD1	TRBJ2-5	CASSLDRVLETQYF	TGTGCCAGCAGTTTGGACAGGGTTTTAGAGACCCAGTACTTC
once	TRBV9	-	TRBJ1-1	CASSVGSGTVLNTEAFF	TGTGCCAGCAGCGTAGGGTCCGGGACCGTACTGAACACTGAAGCTTTCTTT
-	TRBV5-5	TRBD1	TRBJ2-7	CASSSRDRKAEQYF	TGTGCCAGCAGCTCCCGGGACAGGAAAGCCGAGCAGTACTTC
-	TRBV27	TRBD2	TRBJ2-1	CASIEGSGGYNEQFF	TGTGCCAGCATCGAGGGGAGCGGGGGTTACAATGAGCAGTTCTTC
-	TRBV7-9	-	TRBJ1-2	CASRDAQGNYGYTF	TGTGCCAGCAGAGACGCCCAGGGGAACTATGGCTACACCTTC
-	TRBV30	-	TRBJ2-5	CAWRAEETQYF	TGTGCCTGGAGGGCAGAAGAGACCCAGTACTTC
-	TRBV4-2	TRBD2	TRBJ2-7	CASSQEGGRGTYEQYF	TGTGCCAGCAGCCAAGAAGGCGGGAGGGGGACCTACGAGCAGTACTTC
-	TRBV5-1	-	TRBJ1-2	CASSSTGQSVYGYTF	TGCGCCAGCAGCTCAACTGGACAGTCGGTCTATGGCTACACCTTC
-	TRBV11-2	-	TRBJ2-5	CASSFPWETQYF	TGTGCCAGCAGCTTCCCATGGGAGACCCAGTACTTC
few	TRBV6-1	-	TRBJ2-2	CAVLRQARAGELFF	TGTGCCGTCCTGAGACAAGCTCGGGCCGGGGAGCTGTTTTTT
-	TRBV28	TRBD2	TRBJ2-2	CASSYSGRAGELFF	TGTGCCAGCAGTTATAGCGGGAGGGCCGGGGAGCTGTTTTTT